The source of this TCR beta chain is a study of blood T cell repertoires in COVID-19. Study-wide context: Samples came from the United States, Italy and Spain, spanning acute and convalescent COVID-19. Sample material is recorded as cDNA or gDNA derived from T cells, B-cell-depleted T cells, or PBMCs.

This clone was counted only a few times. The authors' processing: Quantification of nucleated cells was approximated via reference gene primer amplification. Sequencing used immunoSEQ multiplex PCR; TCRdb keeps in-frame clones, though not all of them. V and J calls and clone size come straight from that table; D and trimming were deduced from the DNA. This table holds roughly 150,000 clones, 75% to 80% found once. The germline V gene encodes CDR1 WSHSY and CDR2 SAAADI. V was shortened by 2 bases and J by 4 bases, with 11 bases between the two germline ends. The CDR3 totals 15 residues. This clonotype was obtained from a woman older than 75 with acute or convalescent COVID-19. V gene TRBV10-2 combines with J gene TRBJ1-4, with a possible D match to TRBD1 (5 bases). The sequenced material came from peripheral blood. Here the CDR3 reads CASSESWQGNEKLFF. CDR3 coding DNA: TGCGCCAGCAGTGAGAGTTGGCAGGGTAATGAAAAACTGTTTTTT.